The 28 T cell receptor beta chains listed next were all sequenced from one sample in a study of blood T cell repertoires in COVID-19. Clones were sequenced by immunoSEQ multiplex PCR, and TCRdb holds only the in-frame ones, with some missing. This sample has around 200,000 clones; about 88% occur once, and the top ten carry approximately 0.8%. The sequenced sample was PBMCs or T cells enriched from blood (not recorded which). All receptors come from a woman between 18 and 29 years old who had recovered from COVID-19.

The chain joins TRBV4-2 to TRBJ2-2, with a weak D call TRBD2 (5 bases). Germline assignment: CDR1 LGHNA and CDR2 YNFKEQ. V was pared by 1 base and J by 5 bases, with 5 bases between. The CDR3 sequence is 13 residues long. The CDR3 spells CASSQGETGELFF. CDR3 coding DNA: TGTGCCAGCAGCCAAGGGGAGACCGGGGAGCTGTTTTTT.

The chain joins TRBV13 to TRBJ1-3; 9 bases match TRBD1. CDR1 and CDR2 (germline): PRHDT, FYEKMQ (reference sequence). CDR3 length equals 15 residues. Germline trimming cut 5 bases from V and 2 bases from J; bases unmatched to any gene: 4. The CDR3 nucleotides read TGTGCCAGCAGCCCGGGGACAGGGCCTGGAAACACCATATATTTT. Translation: CASSPGTGPGNTIYF. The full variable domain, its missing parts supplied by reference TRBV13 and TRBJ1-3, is AAGVIQSPRHLIKEKRETATLKCYPIPRHDTVYWYQQGPGQDPQFLISFYEKMQSDKGSIPDRFSAQQFSDYHSELNMSSLELGDSALYFCASSPGTGPGNTIYFGEGSWLTVV.

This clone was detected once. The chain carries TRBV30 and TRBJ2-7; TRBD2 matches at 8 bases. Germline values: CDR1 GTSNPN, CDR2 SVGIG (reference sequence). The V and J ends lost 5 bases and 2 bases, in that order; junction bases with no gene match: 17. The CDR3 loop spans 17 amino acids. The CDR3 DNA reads TGTGCCTGGGAAGGAGGGACTAGAAAAGACGGGACCTACGAGCAGTACTTC. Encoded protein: CAWEGGTRKDGTYEQYF.

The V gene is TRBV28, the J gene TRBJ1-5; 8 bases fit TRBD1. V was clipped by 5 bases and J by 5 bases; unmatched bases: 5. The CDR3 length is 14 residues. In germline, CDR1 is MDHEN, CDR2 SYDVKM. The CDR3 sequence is CASSPGTGYQPQHF. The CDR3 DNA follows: TGTGCCAGCAGTCCCGGGACAGGTTATCAGCCCCAGCATTTT.

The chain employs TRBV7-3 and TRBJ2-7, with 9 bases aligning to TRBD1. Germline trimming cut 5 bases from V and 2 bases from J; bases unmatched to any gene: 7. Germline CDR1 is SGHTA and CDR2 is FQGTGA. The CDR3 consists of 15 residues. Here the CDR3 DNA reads TGTGCCAGCAGCATGGACGGACAGGGGACCTACGAGCAGTACTTC. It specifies CASSMDGQGTYEQYF. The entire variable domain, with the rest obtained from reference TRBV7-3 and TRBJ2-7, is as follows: GAGVSQTPSNKVTEKGKYVELRCDPISGHTALYWYRQSLGQGPEFLIYFQGTGAADDSGLPNDRFFAVRPEGSVSTLKIQRTERGDSAVYLCASSMDGQGTYEQYFGPGTRLTVT.

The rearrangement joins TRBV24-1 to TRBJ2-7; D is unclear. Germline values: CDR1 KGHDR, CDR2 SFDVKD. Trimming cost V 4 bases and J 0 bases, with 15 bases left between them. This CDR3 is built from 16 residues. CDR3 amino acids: CATSDPRRPSSYEQYF. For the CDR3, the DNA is TGTGCCACCAGTGACCCTCGCCGACCTAGCTCCTACGAGCAGTACTTC.

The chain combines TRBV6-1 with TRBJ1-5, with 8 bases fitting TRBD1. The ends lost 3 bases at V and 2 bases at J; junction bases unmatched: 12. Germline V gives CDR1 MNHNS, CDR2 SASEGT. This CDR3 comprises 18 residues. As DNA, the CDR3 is TGTGCCAGCAGTGACACTGCTGGACAGGGAAGGCGCAATCAGCCCCAGCATTTT. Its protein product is CASSDTAGQGRRNQPQHF.

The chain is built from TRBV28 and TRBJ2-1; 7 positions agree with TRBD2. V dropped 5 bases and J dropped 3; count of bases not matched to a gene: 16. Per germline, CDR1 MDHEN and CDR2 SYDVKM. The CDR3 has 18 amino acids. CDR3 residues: CASSGESGRAPNYNEQFF. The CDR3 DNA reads TGTGCCAGCAGTGGGGAAAGTGGGAGGGCCCCCAACTACAATGAGCAGTTCTTC.

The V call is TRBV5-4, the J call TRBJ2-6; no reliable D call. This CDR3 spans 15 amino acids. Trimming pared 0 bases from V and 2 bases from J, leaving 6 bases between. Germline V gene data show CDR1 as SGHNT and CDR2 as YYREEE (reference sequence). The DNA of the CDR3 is TGTGCCAGCAGCTTGGGCAGAACTGGGGCCAACGTCCTGACTTTC. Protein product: CASSLGRTGANVLTF.

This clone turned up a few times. The CDR3: CASSLGLAGGGSYEQYF. The CDR3 DNA sequence: TGCGCCAGCAGCTTAGGACTAGCGGGAGGGGGATCCTACGAGCAGTACTTC. The chain couples TRBV5-1 to TRBJ2-7; 15 bases fit TRBD2. The CDR3 is made up of 17 amino acids. Germline CDR1 SGHRS, CDR2 YFSETQ. The V and J ends lost 2 bases and 1 base, in that order; junction bases with no gene match: 4.

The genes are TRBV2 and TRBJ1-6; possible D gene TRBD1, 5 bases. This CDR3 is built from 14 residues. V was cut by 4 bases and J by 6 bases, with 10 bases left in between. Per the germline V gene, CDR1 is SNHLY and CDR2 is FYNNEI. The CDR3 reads CASSVGVGNSPLHF. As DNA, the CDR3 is TGTGCCAGCAGTGTAGGGGTGGGTAATTCACCCCTCCACTTT.

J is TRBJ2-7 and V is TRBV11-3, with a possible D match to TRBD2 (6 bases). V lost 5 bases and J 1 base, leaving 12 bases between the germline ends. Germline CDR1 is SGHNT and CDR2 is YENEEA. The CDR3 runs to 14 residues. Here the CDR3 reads CASSLSGSSYEQYF. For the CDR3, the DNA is TGTGCCAGCAGCCTTAGCGGCTCTTCCTACGAGCAGTACTTC.

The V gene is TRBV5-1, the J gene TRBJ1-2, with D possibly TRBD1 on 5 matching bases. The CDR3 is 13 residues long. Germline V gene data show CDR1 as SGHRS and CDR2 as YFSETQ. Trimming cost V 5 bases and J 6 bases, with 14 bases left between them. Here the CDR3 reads CASRIGGGNGYTF. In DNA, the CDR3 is TGCGCCAGCAGGATTGGTGGGGGGAATGGCTACACCTTC.

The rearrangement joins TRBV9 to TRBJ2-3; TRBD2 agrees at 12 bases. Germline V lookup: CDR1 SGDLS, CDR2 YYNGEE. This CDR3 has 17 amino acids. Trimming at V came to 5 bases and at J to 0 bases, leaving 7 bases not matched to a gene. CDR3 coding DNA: TGTGCCAGCAGTTCCTTCGGGACTAGCGGGAGCACAGATACGCAGTATTTT. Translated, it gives CASSSFGTSGSTDTQYF.

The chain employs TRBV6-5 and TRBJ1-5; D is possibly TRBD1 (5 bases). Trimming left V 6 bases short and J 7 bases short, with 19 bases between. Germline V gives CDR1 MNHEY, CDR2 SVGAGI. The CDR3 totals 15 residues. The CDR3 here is CASRSGDGDWQPQHF. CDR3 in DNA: TGTGCCAGCAGGAGCGGGGACGGGGACTGGCAGCCCCAGCATTTT.

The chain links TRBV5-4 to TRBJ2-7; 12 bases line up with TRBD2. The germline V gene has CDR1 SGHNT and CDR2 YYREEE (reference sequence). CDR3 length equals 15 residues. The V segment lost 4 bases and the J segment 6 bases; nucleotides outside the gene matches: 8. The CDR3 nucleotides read TGTGCCAGCAGCCGTAGACTAGCGGGAGCCCTCGAGCAGTACTTC. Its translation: CASSRRLAGALEQYF.

As DNA, the CDR3 is TGCAGTGCTAGTTCGGGACAGGGGAATGCCGGGGAGCTGTTTTTT. Translated: CSASSGQGNAGELFF. The gene calls are TRBV20-1 and TRBJ2-2; 10 bases are a match to TRBD1. Trimming removed 3 bases from V and 6 bases from J; junction bases left unmatched: 7. This CDR3 region has 15 residues. Germline CDR1 DFQATT, CDR2 SNEGSKA (reference sequence).

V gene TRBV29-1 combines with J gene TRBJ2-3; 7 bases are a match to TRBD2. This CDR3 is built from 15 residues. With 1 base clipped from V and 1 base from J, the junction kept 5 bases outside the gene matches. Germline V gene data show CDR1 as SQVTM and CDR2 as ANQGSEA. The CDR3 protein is CSVEVPSGRTDTQYF. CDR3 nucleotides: TGCAGCGTTGAAGTCCCTAGCGGACGCACAGATACGCAGTATTTT.

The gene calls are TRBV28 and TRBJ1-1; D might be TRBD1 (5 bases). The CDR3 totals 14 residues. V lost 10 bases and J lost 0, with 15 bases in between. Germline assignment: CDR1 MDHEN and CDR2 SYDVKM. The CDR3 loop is CATLPPGLNTEAFF. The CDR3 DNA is TGTGCCACGCTTCCGCCAGGGTTGAACACTGAAGCTTTCTTT.

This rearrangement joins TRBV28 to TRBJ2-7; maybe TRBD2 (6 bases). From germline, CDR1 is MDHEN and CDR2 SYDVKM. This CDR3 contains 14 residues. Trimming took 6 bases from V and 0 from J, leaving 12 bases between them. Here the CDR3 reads CASRDAGGSYEQYF. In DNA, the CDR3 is TGTGCCAGCAGAGACGCCGGGGGCTCCTACGAGCAGTACTTC.

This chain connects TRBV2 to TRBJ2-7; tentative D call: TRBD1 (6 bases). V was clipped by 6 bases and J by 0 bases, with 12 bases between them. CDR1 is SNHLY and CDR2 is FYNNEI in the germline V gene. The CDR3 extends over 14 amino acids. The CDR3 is CASRFGQLSYEQYF. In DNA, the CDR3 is TGTGCCAGCAGGTTCGGACAGCTCTCCTACGAGCAGTACTTC.

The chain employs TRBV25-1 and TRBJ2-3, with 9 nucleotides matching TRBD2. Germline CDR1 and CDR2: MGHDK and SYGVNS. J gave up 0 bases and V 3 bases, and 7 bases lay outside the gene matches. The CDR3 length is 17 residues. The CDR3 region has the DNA TGTGCCAGCAGTGAGCTTCTAGCGGGGTCTAGCACAGATACGCAGTATTTT. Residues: CASSELLAGSSTDTQYF.

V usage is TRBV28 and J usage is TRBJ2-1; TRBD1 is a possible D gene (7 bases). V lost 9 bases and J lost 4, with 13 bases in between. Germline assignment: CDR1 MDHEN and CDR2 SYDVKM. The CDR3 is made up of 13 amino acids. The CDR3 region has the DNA TGTGCCAGTCAGGGGGAGGATTACAATGAGCAGTTCTTC. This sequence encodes CASQGEDYNEQFF.

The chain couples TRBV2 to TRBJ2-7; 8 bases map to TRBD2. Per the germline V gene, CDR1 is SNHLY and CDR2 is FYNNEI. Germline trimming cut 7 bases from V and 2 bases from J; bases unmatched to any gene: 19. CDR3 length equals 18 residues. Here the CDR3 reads CASTDPRAGVLRPYEQYF. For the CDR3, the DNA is TGTGCCAGCACCGACCCTCGAGCGGGAGTTCTCCGACCCTACGAGCAGTACTTC.

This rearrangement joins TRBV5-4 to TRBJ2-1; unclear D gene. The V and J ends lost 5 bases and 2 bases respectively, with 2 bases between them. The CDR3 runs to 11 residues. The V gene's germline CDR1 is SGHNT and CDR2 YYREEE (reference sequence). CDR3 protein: CASSTYNEQFF. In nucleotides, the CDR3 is TGTGCCAGCAGTACCTACAATGAGCAGTTCTTC.

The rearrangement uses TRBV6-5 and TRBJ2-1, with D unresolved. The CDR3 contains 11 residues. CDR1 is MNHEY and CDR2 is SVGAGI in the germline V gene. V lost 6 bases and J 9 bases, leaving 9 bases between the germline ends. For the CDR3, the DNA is TGTGCCAGCAGGGTTCTCGGTGAGCAGTTCTTC. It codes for CASRVLGEQFF.

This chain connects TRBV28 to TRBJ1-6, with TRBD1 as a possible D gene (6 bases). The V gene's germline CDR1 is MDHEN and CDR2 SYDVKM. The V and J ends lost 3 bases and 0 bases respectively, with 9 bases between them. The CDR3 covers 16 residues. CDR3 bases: TGTGCCAGCAGTTTCGGCAGGGGCTCCTATAATTCACCCCTCCACTTT. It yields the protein CASSFGRGSYNSPLHF.

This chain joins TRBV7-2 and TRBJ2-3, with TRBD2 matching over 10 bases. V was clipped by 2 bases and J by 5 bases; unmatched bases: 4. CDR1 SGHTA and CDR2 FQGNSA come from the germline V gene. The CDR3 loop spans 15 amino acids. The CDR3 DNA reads TGTGCCAGCAGCTTAAGCGGGAGGGCCTTAGATACGCAGTATTTT. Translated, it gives CASSLSGRALDTQYF.